The rows below give T cell receptor beta chains drawn from one sample of a study of blood T cell repertoires in COVID-19. Libraries were prepared by immunoSEQ multiplex PCR; TCRdb keeps only in-frame clonotypes and omits some of them. In the table there are approximately 50,000 clones, approximately 87% of which are singletons. The source material was peripheral blood. The receptor set was obtained from a man aged 45-60 years with acute or convalescent COVID-19. CDR3s leave out the opening cysteine and the closing phenylalanine or tryptophan. Clone size is not always given. Where it is, it says once, few, many or a class for expanded clones.

length: 14; size: -; J: TRBJ1-4; V: TRBV7-9; CDR3: ASSSIQGATNEKLF
length: 15; size: few; J: TRBJ1-4; V: TRBV7-9; CDR3: ASSLGGQGLSNEKLF
length: 12; size: -; J: TRBJ2-1; V: TRBV7-9; CDR3: ASSWSTSENEQF
length: 12; size: -; J: TRBJ2-5; V: TRBV19; CDR3: ASSPSGSRLAQY
length: 10; size: once; J: TRBJ1-2; V: TRBV25-1; CDR3: ASTFRQGDYT
length: 13; size: -; J: TRBJ2-7; V: TRBV28; CDR3: ASSTLADSSYEQY
length: 13; size: -; J: TRBJ1-4; V: TRBV7-9; CDR3: ASSLVAGGNEKLF
length: 12; size: -; J: TRBJ2-5; V: TRBV5-1; CDR3: ASSSLAGGEAQY
length: 13; size: few; J: TRBJ2-2; V: TRBV5-6; CDR3: ASSLVQGDTGELF
length: 10; size: -; J: TRBJ2-5; V: TRBV29-1; CDR3: SVSSGQETQY
length: 13; size: -; J: TRBJ1-1; V: TRBV6-5; CDR3: ASRVEGLVNTEAF
length: 12; size: -; J: TRBJ1-4; V: TRBV28; CDR3: ASLGGRPWGKLF
length: 13; size: few; J: TRBJ2-5; V: TRBV5-1; CDR3: ASSLAGTTKETQY
length: 13; size: -; J: TRBJ1-1; V: TRBV18; CDR3: ASSPAREGASEAF
length: 8; size: -; J: TRBJ2-1; V: TRBV10-3; CDR3: AISEPGIL
length: 14; size: -; J: TRBJ2-7; V: TRBV6-6; CDR3: ASSGSRGGGVYEQY
length: 6; size: few; J: TRBJ1-4; V: TRBV21-1; CDR3: ASKIMF
length: 14; size: -; J: TRBJ2-2; V: TRBV5-1; CDR3: ASSFVQGTFTGELF
length: 10; size: -; J: TRBJ2-2; V: TRBV30; CDR3: ASHTETGELF
length: 12; size: -; J: TRBJ1-1; V: TRBV19; CDR3: ASSIAGDGIEAF
length: 12; size: -; J: TRBJ1-1; V: TRBV10-1; CDR3: ASSESSVGTEAF
length: 13; size: medium-sized; J: TRBJ1-4; V: TRBV5-6; CDR3: ASSVQGFANEKLF
length: 12; size: -; J: TRBJ1-5; V: TRBV19; CDR3: ASSYRTVNQPQH
length: 16; size: -; J: TRBJ2-6; V: TRBV18; CDR3: ASPIGSLGAPGANVLT
length: 17; size: -; J: TRBJ2-4; V: TRBV19; CDR3: ASSISASGSLGAKNIQY
length: 12; size: -; J: TRBJ1-5; V: TRBV25-1; CDR3: ASSVAGSGQPQH
length: 13; size: -; J: TRBJ2-1; V: TRBV28; CDR3: ASTLSGASYNEQF
length: 13; size: -; J: TRBJ2-7; V: TRBV5-8; CDR3: ASGGQAGGPYEQY
length: 14; size: -; J: TRBJ2-1; V: TRBV9; CDR3: ASSTRQATSYNEQF
length: 13; size: -; J: TRBJ2-7; V: TRBV3-1/TRBV3-2; CDR3: ASSQVGQGGYEQY
length: 13; size: few; J: TRBJ2-3; V: TRBV7-9; CDR3: ASSLAGAGTDTQY
length: 12; size: -; J: TRBJ1-5; V: TRBV19; CDR3: ASSQTGGFQPQH
length: 13; size: -; J: TRBJ1-4; V: TRBV5-1; CDR3: ASSLSLLFGEKLF
length: 13; size: -; J: TRBJ2-7; V: TRBV13; CDR3: ASSLTKRELHEQY
length: 11; size: -; J: TRBJ2-5; V: TRBV29-1; CDR3: SETTGGEETQY
length: 13; size: -; J: TRBJ1-3; V: TRBV3-1/TRBV3-2; CDR3: ASSRLGTAGNTIY
length: 14; size: -; J: TRBJ2-1; V: TRBV24-1; CDR3: ATSDFGGPHYNEQF
length: 13; size: -; J: TRBJ1-5; V: TRBV7-9; CDR3: ASSRGGNSNQPQH
length: 13; size: -; J: TRBJ1-2; V: TRBV18; CDR3: ASSPSAGGNYGYT
length: 12; size: -; J: TRBJ2-2; V: TRBV3-1/TRBV3-2; CDR3: ASSPTRGTGELF
length: 10; size: -; J: TRBJ1-3; V: TRBV11-1; CDR3: ASRTRDSFVY
length: 17; size: once; J: TRBJ1-5; V: TRBV3-1/TRBV3-2; CDR3: ASSDSGTGGAWGNQPQH
length: 14; size: -; J: TRBJ2-2; V: TRBV27; CDR3: ASSYFGTVDTGELF
length: 13; size: once; J: TRBJ1-1; V: TRBV27; CDR3: ASSFSGIMNTEAF
length: 12; size: once; J: TRBJ1-2; V: TRBV19; CDR3: ASSIAVRNYGYT
length: 14; size: -; J: TRBJ2-1; V: TRBV6-5; CDR3: ASSYGTGTTPNEQF
length: 11; size: -; J: TRBJ1-1; V: TRBV14; CDR3: ASSLARVTEAF
length: 13; size: -; J: TRBJ2-7; V: TRBV2; CDR3: ASSPTSGRVHEQY
length: 13; size: once; J: TRBJ1-3; V: TRBV7-9; CDR3: ASSPPGGAGNTIY
length: 12; size: -; J: TRBJ2-7; V: TRBV11-2; CDR3: ASSWGQGPYEQY
length: 11; size: -; J: TRBJ1-1; V: TRBV12-5; CDR3: ASGSQVSTEAF
length: 13; size: -; J: TRBJ1-1; V: TRBV9; CDR3: ASSVADFMNTEAF
length: 13; size: -; J: TRBJ2-1; V: TRBV10-3; CDR3: AISESGGGGGEQF